The present T cell receptor (beta chain) was sequenced within a study of T cell repertoires in cytomegalovirus infection. Across the whole study: CMV infection and matching HLA type were both indicated by public TCR beta signatures. Broader study findings: Of the TCR beta families, the public ones yielded a cumulative frequency that identified carriers of CMV plus the relevant HLA. HLA-C-restricted CMV-specific TCR beta clonotypes prevailed in the ex vivo response.

TCRdb called the reads again in MiXCR, with one record for every CDR3 protein. The sample has 230,000 or so distinct CDR3 sequences, 15% to 20% seen once; the top ten hold about 45%. This clonotype was detected ten times or more. Its antigen is unidentified. Germline CDR1 reads SGHTA; CDR2 reads FQGNSA. Trimming removed 5 bases at V and 4 bases at J, with 15 bases between. This CDR3 comprises 14 residues. The TCR originated in a human donor in good health (CMV status not recorded). Some clones in this sample may be carry-over from other donors' samples. This chain links TRBV7-2 with TRBJ2-7; D gene ambiguous. Sequencing input: CD8+ T cells from PBMCs. CDR3 residues: CASSPIGSQYEQYF. The CDR3 DNA follows: TGTGCCAGCAGCCCCATTGGCAGTCAGTACGAGCAGTACTTC. The whole variable domain, remainder taken from reference TRBV7-2 and TRBJ2-7, is GAGVSQSPSNKVTEKGKDVELRCDPISGHTALYWYRQSLGQGLEFLIYFQGNSAPDKSGLPSDRFSAERTGGSVSTLTIQRTQQEDSAVYLCASSPIGSQYEQYFGPGTRLTVT.